This TCR beta chain derives from a study of T cell responses to AZD1222 COVID-19 vaccine. The germline CDR1 and CDR2 sequences are SGHNT and YENEEA. The CDR3 has 15 amino acids. V lost 4 bases to trimming and J lost 8 bases; unmatched junction nucleotides: 5. Sequencing was performed with immunoSEQ multiplex PCR; in TCRdb, only in-frame clones are kept and a portion is missing. This sample carries roughly 60,000 clones, about 80% of them seen once, and the ten largest clones take 3.5% to 4.5%. In the case of this clone: Its antigen is currently unknown.

Study-wide findings and caveats: Clonal diversity was possibly underestimated, and the donors were mostly white British, with more females. Vaccine-associated CD4 TCRs spanned spike, dominant at 160-218 and 743-854.

V usage is TRBV11-3 and J usage is TRBJ2-1, with 13 bases fitting TRBD2. The clonotype was recovered from an adult who received the AZD1222 COVID-19 vaccine. The sequences come from peripheral blood, collected 28 days after the second AZD1222 dose. The DNA of the CDR3 is TGTGCCAGCAGCTCCCGGACTAGCGGGGGTCATGAGCAGTTCTTC. Translating it yields CASSSRTSGGHEQFF.